This T cell receptor (beta chain) emerged from a study of T cell repertoires in cytomegalovirus infection. TCRdb reprocessed the reads with MiXCR, giving one entry per CDR3 protein. This table holds around 740,000 distinct CDR3 sequences, roughly 36% found once. Trimming took 7 bases from V and 4 from J, leaving 9 bases between them. This CDR3 comprises 12 residues. Germline CDR1 is MNHEY and CDR2 is SMNVEV (reference sequence). Sequenced sample: PBMCs. This sequence originates from a human donor in good health (CMV status not recorded). Some clones in this sample may be carry-over from other donors' samples. The chain links TRBV27 to TRBJ2-3; no clear D. As DNA, the CDR3 is TGTGCCAGCACCTCGAGGCCAGATACGCAGTATTTT. Translated: CASTSRPDTQYF.